This T cell receptor (beta chain) was captured in a study of PD-L1 blockade in urothelial cancer. This clone was observed a handful of times. Some clones are missing from TCRdb's copy, which holds only in-frame ones; the method was immunoSEQ multiplex PCR. The data hold tens of thousands of clones, with about four fifths observed a single time. The CDR3 is made up of 16 amino acids. CDR1 is MRHNA and CDR2 is SNTAGT in the germline V gene. The V gene end was trimmed by 3 bases and the J gene end by 3 bases; junction bases not matched to a gene: 6. Each patient's cancer was a locally advanced or metastatic urothelial carcinoma.

This clonotype was sampled from a man in his 70s with urothelial cancer. The sequencing used PBMCs, collected around atezolizumab (anti-PD-L1) treatment. The chain recombines TRBV6-4 with TRBJ2-1; TRBD2 matches 9 bases. In DNA form, the CDR3 reads TGTGCCAGCAGTGAAAAGGATAGCGGGAGCTACAATGAGCAGTTCTTC. This sequence encodes CASSEKDSGSYNEQFF.